The 18 T cell receptor beta chains below come from one sample, sequenced in a study of shared clonotypes between healthy human individuals. Clones were sequenced by immunoSEQ multiplex PCR, and TCRdb holds only the in-frame ones, with some missing. The table records about 490,000 clones, over 65% of them present only once. The sample taken for sequencing was PBMCs. These receptors were taken from a woman aged 40 to 50 in good health. Some clones in this sample may be carry-over from other donors' samples.

The chain is built from TRBV5-6 and TRBJ2-3; 7 nucleotides match TRBD2. Germline CDR1 reads SGHDT; CDR2 reads YYEEEE. J was trimmed by 0 bases and V by 3 bases; bases with no gene match: 4. The length of the CDR3 is 15 residues. The CDR3 coding sequence is TGTGCCAGCAGCTGGGGGACTACTAGCACAGATACGCAGTATTTT. This gives the protein CASSWGTTSTDTQYF.

In the case of this clone: One base away lies a much larger clone, so this may be a sequencing read error. V gene TRBV7-6 combines with J gene TRBJ1-2, with 8 bases lining up with TRBD1. CDR3 length: 12 amino acids. V lost 5 bases, J lost 4 bases, and 0 bases stayed unmatched. Germline V CDR1 and CDR2: SGHVS, FNYEAQ. The CDR3 reads CASSTGGYGYTF. As DNA, the CDR3 is TGTGCCAGCAGCACAGGGGGCTATGGCTACACCTTC.

Concerning this clone: Other DNA sequences in the same sample also yield this CDR3. This rearrangement joins TRBV7-8 to TRBJ1-2; 8 bases are a match to TRBD1. With V trimmed by 4 bases and J by 5 bases, 3 bases remained unmatched. CDR1 and CDR2 from the germline V gene are SGHVS and FQNEAQ. The CDR3 runs 13 residues. The CDR3: CASSSGQGYGYTF. In nucleotides, the CDR3 is TGTGCCAGCAGCTCAGGACAGGGATATGGCTACACCTTC.

V usage is TRBV28 and J usage is TRBJ2-1, with D tentatively TRBD2 (6 bases). Trimming shortened V by 5 bases and J by 3 bases, and 11 bases separated the two germline ends. CDR1 and CDR2 from the germline V gene are MDHEN and SYDVKM. CDR3 length equals 14 residues. The CDR3 nucleotides read TGTGCCAGCAGTACTCCGGGGGTCTACAATGAGCAGTTCTTC. It translates to CASSTPGVYNEQFF.

With respect to this clone: This sample includes further DNA sequences coding for the same CDR3. J is TRBJ1-2 and V is TRBV7-9, with TRBD1 as a possible D gene (6 bases). V lost 0 bases to trimming and J lost 6 bases, with 8 bases between them. The CDR3 totals 13 residues. CDR1 and CDR2 from the germline V gene are SEHNR and FQNEAQ (reference sequence). The CDR3 sequence is CASSLAGGDGYTF. As DNA, the CDR3 is TGTGCCAGCAGCTTAGCCGGGGGCGATGGCTACACCTTC.

This rearrangement joins TRBV2 to TRBJ2-2; D call uncertain. Trimming stripped 5 bases from V and 5 bases from J, with 6 bases between. From germline, CDR1 is SNHLY and CDR2 FYNNEI. This CDR3 comprises 12 residues. This CDR3 is CASSKITGELFF. The CDR3 DNA sequence: TGTGCCAGCAGTAAGATTACCGGGGAGCTGTTTTTT.

This clone was detected once. The genes are TRBV28 and TRBJ2-3; TRBD2 matches at 10 bases. Germline lookup yields CDR1 MDHEN and CDR2 SYDVKM. The CDR3 runs to 16 residues. V trimming: 6 bases; J trimming: 0 bases; junction bases outside the gene matches: 6. The CDR3 sequence is CASRASLAGSTDTQYF. In DNA form, the CDR3 reads TGTGCCAGCAGAGCCTCACTAGCGGGGAGCACAGATACGCAGTATTTT.

This clone has at least ten counts. This same CDR3 is encoded by further DNA sequences in the sample. The chain has TRBV7-9 and TRBJ1-2, with a weak D call TRBD1 (5 bases). The V gene lost 1 base and the J gene lost 7 bases, with 13 bases spanning the gap. The germline V gene encodes CDR1 SEHNR and CDR2 FQNEAQ (reference sequence). The CDR3 sequence is 14 residues long. The CDR3 DNA reads as TGTGCCAGCAGCTTAGTGGGGCCAACGGTTGGCTACACCTTC. This sequence encodes CASSLVGPTVGYTF.

Only one count was recorded for this clone. The chain carries TRBV4-1 and TRBJ2-6; tentatively, D is TRBD1 or TRBD2 (6 bases each). The CDR3 is 20 amino acids. Trimming removed 0 bases at V and 0 bases at J, with 18 bases between. The germline CDR1 and CDR2 sequences are MGHRA and YSYEKL. The CDR3 reads CASSQETRWGASSGANVLTF. DNA for the CDR3: TGCGCCAGCAGCCAAGAGACCAGGTGGGGGGCGAGCTCTGGGGCCAACGTCCTGACTTTC.

Here the CDR3 reads CASSTGTSGGSDTQYF. CDR3 nucleotide sequence: TGCGCCAGCAGCACCGGGACTAGCGGGGGCTCAGATACGCAGTATTTT. The V gene is TRBV5-1, the J gene TRBJ2-3; 14 bases map to TRBD2. V lost 4 bases and J lost 4; bases outside the gene matches: 5. The length of the CDR3 is 16 residues. In germline, CDR1 is SGHRS, CDR2 YFSETQ.

With respect to this clone: A junction end diverges from the germline sequence, so it may reflect a read error. Within the sample, other DNA sequences also encode this same CDR3. The chain links TRBV5-1 to TRBJ2-2; 7 bases are a match to TRBD1. This CDR3 has 15 residues. Germline-derived CDR1 and CDR2 are SGHRS and YFSETQ. The chain's CDR3 is CASSYRGANTGELFF. CDR3 nucleotides: TGCGCCAGCAGCTACAGGGGAGCGAACACCGGGGAGTTGTTTTTT.

The rearrangement joins TRBV30 to TRBJ1-6, with D possibly being TRBD1 (6 bases). This CDR3 has 14 residues. V lost 1 base, J lost 4 bases, and 8 bases lay in between. Looked up from germline, CDR1 is GTSNPN and CDR2 is SVGIG (reference sequence). In DNA form, the CDR3 reads TGTGCCTGGAGTGAACAGGGATATAATTCACCCCTCCACTTT. This translates into CAWSEQGYNSPLHF. Together with reference TRBV30 and TRBJ1-6, the CDR3 gives the full variable domain: SQTIHQWPATLVQPVGSPLSLECTVEGTSNPNLYWYRQAAGRGLQLLFYSVGIGQISSEVPQNLSASRPQDRQFILSSKKLLLSDSGFYLCAWSEQGYNSPLHFGNGTRLTVT.

In this sample, this clone turned up a few times. V is TRBV6-1 and J is TRBJ1-4, with a tentative D call TRBD1 (5 bases). The CDR3 length is 14 residues. The V end was cut by 4 bases, the J end by 4 bases, with 10 bases between. Germline V gene data show CDR1 as MNHNS and CDR2 as SASEGT. CDR3 bases: TGTGCCAGCAGTGGACAGTTTCTTAATGAAAAACTGTTTTTT. Translating gives CASSGQFLNEKLFF.

The chain employs TRBV7-2 and TRBJ2-1, with 9 nucleotides matching TRBD2. The CDR3 runs to 19 residues. J was trimmed by 8 bases and V by 1 base; bases with no gene match: 18. CDR1 is SGHTA, CDR2 FQGNSA, per germline. The CDR3: CASSLGLAVGLAGRDEQFF. CDR3 in DNA: TGTGCCAGCAGCTTAGGGCTGGCGGTTGGGCTAGCGGGAAGGGATGAGCAGTTCTTC.

The chain employs TRBV6-4 and TRBJ2-2; either TRBD1 or TRBD2 may supply D (6 bases each). The CDR3 loop spans 15 amino acids. CDR1 MRHNA and CDR2 SNTAGT come from the germline V gene. Trimming shortened V by 3 bases and J by 4 bases, and 12 bases separated the two germline ends. The CDR3 region has the DNA TGTGCCAGCAGTGATGGGGGGCTCGGCACCGGGGAGCTGTTTTTT. Amino acid sequence: CASSDGGLGTGELFF.

The J gene is TRBJ1-4, the V gene TRBV28; maybe TRBD1 (5 bases). V lost 7 bases to trimming and J lost 4 bases, with 19 bases between them. Germline lookup yields CDR1 MDHEN and CDR2 SYDVKM. The CDR3 runs to 16 residues. CDR3 loop: CASNPVGGTFNEKLFF. In DNA form, the CDR3 reads TGTGCCAGCAATCCCGTTGGTGGGACCTTTAATGAAAAACTGTTTTTT. The full variable domain, completed using reference TRBV28 and TRBJ1-4, is DVKVTQSSRYLVKRTGEKVFLECVQDMDHENMFWYRQDPGLGLRLIYFSYDVKMKEKGDIPEGYSVSREKKERFSLILESASTNQTSMYLCASNPVGGTFNEKLFFGSGTQLSVL.

The genes are TRBV9 and TRBJ2-1; 7 positions match TRBD2. Germline V gene lookup returns CDR1 SGDLS and CDR2 YYNGEE. The V segment lost 0 bases and the J segment 2 bases; nucleotides outside the gene matches: 5. This CDR3 spans 16 amino acids. In nucleotides, the CDR3 is TGTGCCAGCAGCGTAGCTAGCCTAGCGGCCTACAATGAGCAGTTCTTC. It codes for CASSVASLAAYNEQFF.

This chain joins TRBV30 and TRBJ2-1; D tentatively reads TRBD1 or TRBD2 (6 bases each). The CDR3 is 15 amino acids. Germline CDR1 and CDR2: GTSNPN and SVGIG (reference sequence). V was trimmed by 0 bases and J by 6 bases, leaving 15 bases between them. The CDR3 bases are TGTGCCTGGAGTGTATTAGGGGGAGCGGGCAATGAGCAGTTCTTC. Protein product: CAWSVLGGAGNEQFF.